These T cell receptor beta chains were read from a single sample in a study of shared clonotypes between healthy human individuals. Sequencing was performed with immunoSEQ multiplex PCR; in TCRdb, only in-frame clones are kept and a portion is missing. The data hold over 800,000 clones, with around 93% observed a single time. The sample comprised naive CD8+ T cells sorted from blood. The receptors were gathered from a man aged 25-45 years in good health. The CDR3 runs from the conserved cysteine through the conserved F or W. The order of the fields is D gene, J gene, V gene, clone size, CDR3 DNA, CDR3 protein. The D gene is left open where the match is weak. Part of the rows lack a size; the others show once, few, many or a class for expanded clones.

>NA|TRBJ2-3|TRBV28|NA
TGTGCCAGCAGTCGTAGCGACCAGAGTACAGATACGCAGTATTTT
CASSRSDQSTDTQYF
>NA|TRBJ2-5|TRBV28|NA
TGTGCCAGCAGTTTTAGGGGGACGGATCAAGAGACCCAGTACTTC
CASSFRGTDQETQYF
>TRBD1|TRBJ2-7|TRBV30|NA
TGTGCCTGCAAAATGACAGACAGGGCCTACGAGCAGTACTTC
CACKMTDRAYEQYF
>NA|TRBJ2-1|TRBV7-9|NA
TGTGCCAGCAGCCCCCACGATGAGCAGTTCTTC
CASSPHDEQFF
>NA|TRBJ2-1|TRBV6-5|NA
TGTGCCGCCCACCCCAATGAGCGATCCAATGAGCAGTTCTTC
CAAHPNERSNEQFF
>TRBD1|TRBJ2-7|TRBV30|few
TGTGCCTGGACTTTTGGGACAGGAGATTACGAGCAGTACTTC
CAWTFGTGDYEQYF
>TRBD2|TRBJ2-1|TRBV28|NA
TGTGCCAGCAGTTTACTGGGAGGGGCTGTAAATGAGCAGTTCTTC
CASSLLGGAVNEQFF
>NA|TRBJ1-5|TRBV4-1|NA
TGCGCCAGCAGCCATTTAGGGGTGGATCAGCCCCAGCATTTT
CASSHLGVDQPQHF
>TRBD2|TRBJ2-1|TRBV27|NA
TGTGCCAGCAGTCCCGGGACTAGCGGATACAATGAGCAGTTCTTC
CASSPGTSGYNEQFF
>NA|TRBJ2-7|TRBV19|NA
TGTGCCAGTAGTATGAAAGGGCGCGAGCAGTACTTC
CASSMKGREQYF
>NA|TRBJ1-4|TRBV6-6|NA
TGTGCCAGCAAGATCATGGGGTTCAGTGAAAAACTGTTTTTT
CASKIMGFSEKLFF
>NA|TRBJ2-7|TRBV9|NA
TGTGCCAGCAGCGTAGTTGACAGTGACGAGCAGTACTTC
CASSVVDSDEQYF
>NA|TRBJ2-1|TRBV5-1|once
TGCGCCAGCAGCTTGTTCGGGGTCCAAGGGGAAAACCCAAAGATTGAGCAGTTCTTC
CASSLFGVQGENPKIEQFF
>NA|TRBJ1-1|TRBV9|NA
TGTGCCAGCAGCGTAGTGCGGGGGCAGAACACTGAAGCTTTCTTT
CASSVVRGQNTEAFF
>NA|TRBJ2-3|TRBV10-1|NA
TGCGCCAGCAGTGAGTCTGGAGCATACCCGACAGATACGCAGTATTTT
CASSESGAYPTDTQYF
>NA|TRBJ2-6|TRBV5-1|NA
TGCGCCAGCAGCCCCGGACGGACCGGTATAGGAACTGGGGCCAACGTCCTGACTTTC
CASSPGRTGIGTGANVLTF
>NA|TRBJ1-1|TRBV7-9|NA
TGTGCCAGCAGCTTAGTCTTGGCAGAAGCTTTCTTT
CASSLVLAEAFF
>NA|TRBJ1-2|TRBV27|NA
TGTGCCAGCAATGGGACATTCCCAAGGCACTATGGCTACACCTTC
CASNGTFPRHYGYTF
>NA|TRBJ1-2|TRBV28|NA
TGTGCCAGCAGACCAACCTGGGACTCCCACCTCTATGGCTACACCTTC
CASRPTWDSHLYGYTF
>NA|TRBJ1-1|TRBV6-1|NA
TGTGCCAGCAGTCCCTGGGGGAGCACTGAAGCTTTCTTT
CASSPWGSTEAFF
>NA|TRBJ1-5|TRBV2|NA
TGTGCCAGCAGTGTGGGGGCCAATCAGCCCCAGCATTTT
CASSVGANQPQHF
>NA|TRBJ2-1|TRBV6-5|once
TGTGCCAGCAGTTACGGTGAACTGGGAAATGAGCAGTTCTTC
CASSYGELGNEQFF
>NA|TRBJ1-5|TRBV28|NA
TGTGCCAGCAGTCCCGTCTCGGTGGTAGGGAGCAATCAGCCCCAGCATTTT
CASSPVSVVGSNQPQHF
>TRBD2|TRBJ2-7|TRBV10-2|NA
TGCGCCAGCAGTGACCGAGCGGGAGGGCACGAGCAGTACTTC
CASSDRAGGHEQYF
>NA|TRBJ2-3|TRBV11-3|NA
TGTGCCAGCAGCTCCAGGGGGGTAGGGAATACGCAGTATTTT
CASSSRGVGNTQYF
>NA|TRBJ2-3|TRBV6-6|once
TGTGCCAGCAGGGAACAGGGAGCAGATACGCAGTATTTT
CASREQGADTQYF
>TRBD1|TRBJ1-2|TRBV11-2|NA
TGTGCCAGCCACACCGGAGGGGAGCACACAGGGGCCGCCCCTGGCTACACCTTC
CASHTGGEHTGAAPGYTF
>TRBD2|TRBJ2-3|TRBV7-2|NA
TGTGCCAGCAGCTTCGGGACTAGCAGCACAGATACGCAGTATTTT
CASSFGTSSTDTQYF
>NA|TRBJ2-2|TRBV5-4|NA
TGTGCCAGCAGCTTGCTTTTGGGAGAGGCCGGGGAGCTGTTTTTT
CASSLLLGEAGELFF
>NA|TRBJ2-1|TRBV14|NA
TGTGCCAGCAGCCAACGCAACAGGGGGGGATACAATGAGCAGTTCTTC
CASSQRNRGGYNEQFF
>NA|TRBJ2-7|TRBV27|NA
TGTGCCAGCAGTACCGGGACTTCTTACGAGCAGTACTTC
CASSTGTSYEQYF
>TRBD2|TRBJ2-1|TRBV4-1|NA
TGCGCCAGCAGCCAAGGACTAGCGGGAGTCTATGAGCAGTTCTTC
CASSQGLAGVYEQFF
>NA|TRBJ1-4|TRBV11-1|NA
TGTGCCAGCAGCCGCCACTTTGTCCTGAGAGGGAATGAAAAACTGTTTTTT
CASSRHFVLRGNEKLFF
>NA|TRBJ1-1|TRBV29-1|NA
TGCAGCCTATTGACGGGACAGAACACTGAAGCTTTCTTT
CSLLTGQNTEAFF
>NA|TRBJ2-2|TRBV19|NA
TGTGCCAGTAGTATCGTTACGGGGTACACCGGGGAGCTGTTTTTT
CASSIVTGYTGELFF
>NA|TRBJ2-7|TRBV5-1|NA
TGCGCCAGCAGCTTGGCCGCCCCAAGCGAGCAGTACTTC
CASSLAAPSEQYF
>NA|TRBJ2-7|TRBV29-1|once
TGCAGCGTGGTACAGGGAGCCTACGAGCAGTACTTC
CSVVQGAYEQYF
>NA|TRBJ2-7|TRBV5-1|NA
TGCGCCAGCAGCTTCGGGTCCACCCCAAACGAGCAGTACTTC
CASSFGSTPNEQYF
>NA|TRBJ2-1|TRBV15|NA
TGTGCCACCAGCAGAGCAGGGGTGTGGGCTGAGCTAGATTTTGAGCAGTTCTTC
CATSRAGVWAELDFEQFF
>TRBD2|TRBJ2-7|TRBV27|NA
TGTGCCAGCAGTAAAAGGGGTAGCGGGAGGGCCCTAATCGGCTACGAGCAGTACTTC
CASSKRGSGRALIGYEQYF
>NA|TRBJ1-1|TRBV19|NA
TGTGCCAGTAGTATGTCAGGGGTCGTCACTGAAGCTTTCTTT
CASSMSGVVTEAFF
>NA|TRBJ2-7|TRBV27|NA
TGTGCCAGCAGCTCGACAGGCCCTGGTCCCTACGAGCAGTACTTC
CASSSTGPGPYEQYF
>NA|TRBJ2-6|TRBV19|NA
TGTGCCAGTAGTTATCTAGCTTCTGGGGCCAACGTCCTGACTTTC
CASSYLASGANVLTF
>NA|TRBJ2-7|TRBV30|NA
TGTGCCTGGAGTGGTTCCTACGAGCAGTACTTC
CAWSGSYEQYF
>NA|TRBJ2-2|TRBV7-8|NA
TGTGCCAGCAGCTTATTAGCAGGCGGGGAGCTGTTTTTT
CASSLLAGGELFF
>TRBD2|TRBJ2-7|TRBV11-2|NA
TGTGCCAGCAGCTTTAGCGGGTACGAGCAGTACTTC
CASSFSGYEQYF
>NA|TRBJ2-7|TRBV7-8|NA
TGTGCCAGCAGCTTACAGGGAACCTACGAGCAGTACTTC
CASSLQGTYEQYF
>NA|TRBJ2-1|TRBV6-6|NA
TGTGCCAGCAGTCCCCTGGGGGGGCTATCCTACAATGAGCAGTTCTTC
CASSPLGGLSYNEQFF
>TRBD1|TRBJ2-5|TRBV2|NA
TGTGCCAGCAGTGAGTTGGACAGGGAACAAGAGACCCAGTACTTC
CASSELDREQETQYF
>NA|TRBJ2-7|TRBV7-2|NA
TGTGCCAGCAGCTTCAACAGAGAGCAGTACTTC
CASSFNREQYF
>TRBD1|TRBJ2-2|TRBV7-9|once
TGTGCCAGCAGCTTGCTTCCGGGACAGGGTAACACCGGGGAGCTGTTTTTT
CASSLLPGQGNTGELFF
>NA|TRBJ2-5|TRBV27|NA
TGTGCCAGCAGTTTATCTCGGGGGCGCGGGGAAGAGACCCAGTACTTC
CASSLSRGRGEETQYF
>TRBD1|TRBJ2-3|TRBV13|NA
TGTGCCAGCAGCCGGGACAGGGGTTTCACAGATACGCAGTATTTT
CASSRDRGFTDTQYF
>NA|TRBJ2-7|TRBV20-1|NA
TGCAGTGCCTGGGGCTGGGGAGAGCAGTACTTC
CSAWGWGEQYF